This TCR beta chain was identified during a study of T cells in Graves' hyperthyroidism and ophthalmopathy. Unmatched junction bases numbered 3, after V lost 5 bases and J lost 0 bases. Germline loops: CDR1 MNHEY, CDR2 SMNVEV (reference sequence). The CDR3 runs 14 residues. Findings and limits, study-wide: Most expanded thyroid clonotypes above 0.001 recurred in blood.

Over 18 months, lack of ophthalmopathy progression marked Graves' hyperthyroidism as stable. Criteria for exclusion of patients were uncontrolled infection, other autoimmune disease, pregnancy or lactation. The PBMCs were taken from approximately 11 ml of fresh peripheral blood. This clonotype has a count of ten or more. Its antigen is not known. It was RNA transcripts that yielded the amplified TCR beta CDR3 regions. The primer set for the first-round RT-PCR of the TCR CDR3 was HTBI. TCRdb reanalysed the multiplex PCR reads using MiXCR and keeps one entry per CDR3 protein. The sample yields around 450,000 distinct CDR3 sequences, 15% to 17% seen once.

The clonotype was recovered from a woman between 18 and 30 years old with Graves' hyperthyroidism. The rearrangement links TRBV27 to TRBJ1-1; 7 bases line up with TRBD1. Specimen: blood. The CDR3: CASSNTGVNTEAFF. In DNA, the CDR3 is TGTGCCAGCAGTAATACAGGGGTGAACACTGAAGCTTTCTTT.